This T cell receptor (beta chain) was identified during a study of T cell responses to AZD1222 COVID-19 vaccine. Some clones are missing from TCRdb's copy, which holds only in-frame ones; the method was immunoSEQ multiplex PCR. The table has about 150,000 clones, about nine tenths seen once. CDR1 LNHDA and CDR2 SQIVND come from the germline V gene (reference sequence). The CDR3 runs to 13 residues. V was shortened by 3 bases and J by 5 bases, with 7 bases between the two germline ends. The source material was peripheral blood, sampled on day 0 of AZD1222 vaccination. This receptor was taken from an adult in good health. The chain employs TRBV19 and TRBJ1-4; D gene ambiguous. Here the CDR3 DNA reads TGTGCCAGTAGTATCGGACGGAATGAAAAACTGTTTTTT. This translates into CASSIGRNEKLFF.